This T cell receptor beta chain is drawn from a study of a mutant IDH1 vaccine in newly diagnosed glioma. Notes on the study in general: Variations in leading peripheral T cell clonotypes appeared to have no connection with pseudoprogression.

The time point here: week 35, safety follow-up. A 20-mer mutant IDH1 peptide at 300 ug was injected subcutaneously with topical imiquimod. In regard to this clone: Its specificity is not known.

Profiled with immunoSEQ multiplex PCR; TCRdb holds only in-frame clones, not every one. There are tens of thousands of clones in the sample; roughly four fifths occur only once, and around 6.8% lies in the top ten. V was trimmed by 0 bases and J by 4 bases, leaving 16 bases between them. There are 16 residues in the CDR3. The germline gives CDR1 SGHDT, CDR2 YYEEEE. The origin of this receptor is a young woman with glioma. The source material was PBMCs, sampled from a glioma patient whose treatment included an IDH1 peptide vaccine. The gene calls are TRBV5-6 and TRBJ1-2; no clear D gene. The CDR3 here is CASSLGAATRIYGYTF. CDR3 sequence (DNA): TGTGCCAGCAGCTTGGGGGCCGCCACGAGAATCTATGGCTACACCTTC.